This is a list of T cell receptor beta chains from one sample in a study of T cells in Graves' hyperthyroidism and ophthalmopathy. Each CDR3 protein is one row after TCRdb ran MiXCR on the multiplex PCR reads. Among over 300,000 distinct CDR3 sequences, approximately 13% were seen once, and the ten largest hold roughly 35%. The sequencing sample was made of blood. The receptors originated from a middle-aged woman with Graves' ophthalmopathy. CDR3s include the opening cysteine and the closing phenylalanine or tryptophan. The order of the fields is D gene, J gene, V gene, CDR3 protein. The D gene is left open where the match is weak.

TRBD2,TRBJ2-5,TRBV11-2,CASSSRGTRSETQYF
TRBD1,TRBJ2-7,TRBV6-1,CASGGTGARYEQYF
TRBD1,TRBJ1-5,TRBV7-2,CASSQDRGPQPQHF
-,TRBJ1-1,TRBV13,CASSLVSRGTEAFF
-,TRBJ1-5,TRBV27,CASSLVRYSNQPQHF
TRBD1,TRBJ2-1,TRBV7-2,CASSSSLWDRDEQFF
-,TRBJ2-1,TRBV19,CASNRRGENNEQFF
-,TRBJ1-1,TRBV7-9,CASSPRHMAFF
-,TRBJ2-1,TRBV30,CAWSEGTASEQFF
TRBD1,TRBJ1-2,TRBV5-4,CASSFLRQGYYGYTF
-,TRBJ2-5,TRBV20-1,CSARGHSVQETQYF
-,TRBJ2-7,TRBV28,CASTRPGLDEQYF
-,TRBJ1-2,TRBV5-6,CASSLDRGYGYTF
-,TRBJ2-5,TRBV5-6,CASSPSGLQETQYF
-,TRBJ2-7,TRBV20-1,CSARDGRIYEQYF
-,TRBJ2-2,TRBV5-5,CASSLRHPTGELFF
TRBD1,TRBJ1-2,TRBV12-3/TRBV12-4,CASSEPRTGLDGYTF
TRBD1,TRBJ2-7,TRBV29-1,CSVTSPTGSSYEQYF
-,TRBJ2-1,TRBV5-1,CASSSDTGQQFNEQFF
-,TRBJ2-5,TRBV5-1,CASSSKTETQYF
-,TRBJ2-7,TRBV6-1,CASSLLQGNEQYF
-,TRBJ1-1,TRBV15,CATSRALSTEAFF
-,TRBJ2-1,TRBV7-2,CASSLTYDEQFF
-,TRBJ1-1,TRBV5-6,CASSLYSWNTEAFF
-,TRBJ1-5,TRBV28,CASSLSYQPQHF
-,TRBJ1-4,TRBV14,CASSQELKLNEKLFF
-,TRBJ1-5,TRBV19,CASDRGGSNQPQHF
-,TRBJ2-7,TRBV20-1,CSASFGHEQYF
TRBD1,TRBJ2-1,TRBV5-1,CASSGRDRGRTYNEQFF
-,TRBJ2-3,TRBV20-1,CSARDSPTDTQYF
TRBD1,TRBJ1-1,TRBV18,CASSGQGFGTEAFF
-,TRBJ2-3,TRBV6-6,CASSYGALISQATDTQYF
-,TRBJ2-7,TRBV7-9,CASSLGVNSYEQYF
TRBD1,TRBJ1-5,TRBV2,CASSDTGGLQPQHF
-,TRBJ2-7,TRBV5-4,CASSRNPGEQYF
-,TRBJ1-1,TRBV7-9,CASSSVLSHVNTEAFF
TRBD1,TRBJ2-3,TRBV18,CASSQQGSTTDTQYF
TRBD1,TRBJ1-5,TRBV7-8,CASSPRGQGMGQPQHF
-,TRBJ1-2,TRBV12-3/TRBV12-4,CASSYDDQQVYGYTF
-,TRBJ1-1,TRBV15,CATSRVGRGNTEAFF
-,TRBJ2-3,TRBV7-9,CASSAAWVTQYF
TRBD1,TRBJ2-7,TRBV29-1,CSGLAGTGLHEQYF
-,TRBJ1-2,TRBV7-2,CASSPFDRYGYTF
-,TRBJ1-5,TRBV30,CAWSVFGGHLSNQPQHF
-,TRBJ2-7,TRBV14,CASSRRARGAQSDEQYF
-,TRBJ1-2,TRBV19,CASSIRARSGYGYTF
-,TRBJ1-5,TRBV3-1,CASSFGNEGNQPQHF
-,TRBJ1-2,TRBV6-1,CASSSAPGLPNYGYTF
TRBD2,TRBJ2-1,TRBV2,CASTSNTGRERELDYNEQFF
-,TRBJ2-3,TRBV20-1,CSASLTSTDTQYF
-,TRBJ2-1,TRBV20-1,CSARDLRGSSYNEQFF